The 2 T cell receptor beta chains given below trace back to one sample, sequenced in a study of T cells in Graves' hyperthyroidism and ophthalmopathy. Using RNA transcripts as the source, TCR beta CDR3 regions were amplified. The HTBI primer set served for first-round RT-PCR of the TCR CDR3. TCRdb reanalysed the multiplex PCR reads using MiXCR and keeps one entry per CDR3 protein. The sample yields a few hundred thousand distinct CDR3 sequences, around 45% seen once. Sequencing was performed on peripheral blood or thyroid tissue (not recorded which). The receptors here all came from a woman under 30 with Graves' hyperthyroidism.

The rearrangement uses TRBV7-9 and TRBJ1-2, with 7 bases identical to TRBD1. This CDR3 is built from 15 residues. V dropped 5 bases and J dropped 6; count of bases not matched to a gene: 12. Germline CDR1 and CDR2: SEHNR and FQNEAQ (reference sequence). CDR3 bases: TGTGCCAGCAGCCTTAACCCTGACAGGGCTGATGGCTACACCTTC. Protein sequence: CASSLNPDRADGYTF.

This clonotype was found many times. The CDR3 loop reads CAISEGLGLNTEAFF. The CDR3 DNA reads TGTGCCATCAGTGAGGGACTGGGGTTGAACACTGAAGCTTTCTTT. J is TRBJ1-1 and V is TRBV10-3, with D unclear. The CDR3 has 15 amino acids. The germline V gene encodes CDR1 ENHRY and CDR2 SYGVKD. V lost 2 bases and J 0 bases, leaving 10 bases between the germline ends.